This is a list of T cell receptor beta chains from one sample in a study of identical twins. TCRdb independently ran MiXCR on the 5' RACE reads; one entry per CDR3 protein. The sample includes some 320,000 distinct CDR3 sequences, roughly an eighth of them seen just once. This sample was shared with a second study, whose subject was yellow fever vaccine responses in identical twins.

Sequencing used CD8+ T cells sorted from blood. The origin of the receptors is a woman aged 18-29 years in good health. The CDR3 runs from the conserved cysteine through the conserved F or W. Each record gives: clone size, V gene, J gene, D gene, CDR3 protein, CDR3 DNA. D genes are given only for firm matches. A row's size may be missing; if present it is once, few, many or a size class.

NA,TRBV6-2/TRBV6-3,TRBJ2-3,NA,CASSYSRASTDTQYF,TGTGCCAGCAGTTACAGTCGGGCTAGCACAGATACGCAGTATTTT
many,TRBV12-3/TRBV12-4,TRBJ1-5,TRBD1,CASSPAGGGIQPQHF,TGTGCCAGCAGTCCAGCAGGGGGTGGGATTCAGCCCCAGCATTTT
few,TRBV4-1,TRBJ2-5,TRBD1,CASSEYQGDGETQYF,TGCGCCAGCAGCGAGTACCAGGGGGATGGGGAGACCCAGTACTTC
NA,TRBV10-3,TRBJ2-3,TRBD2,CAITGTSGVTDTQYF,TGTGCCATCACCGGGACTAGCGGGGTCACAGATACGCAGTATTTT
few,TRBV6-2/TRBV6-3,TRBJ2-1,TRBD2,CASSYQGDYYYNEQFF,TGTGCCAGCAGTTATCAAGGGGACTACTACTACAATGAGCAGTTCTTC
NA,TRBV25-1,TRBJ2-3,TRBD1,CASSDPGTVPAQYF,TGTGCCAGCAGTGACCCCGGGACAGTACCTGCGCAGTATTTT
NA,TRBV9,TRBJ2-1,NA,CASSQTTREYNEQFF,TGTGCCAGCAGCCAGACGACTAGGGAATACAATGAGCAGTTCTTC
few,TRBV3-1,TRBJ2-5,NA,CASSQASRRYQETQYF,TGTGCCAGCAGCCAAGCATCTCGGAGGTACCAAGAGACCCAGTACTTC
few,TRBV5-1,TRBJ2-5,TRBD2,CASSQASGQETQYF,TGCGCCAGCAGCCAGGCTAGCGGCCAAGAGACCCAGTACTTC
NA,TRBV18,TRBJ2-1,TRBD2,CASSPREGSYNEQFF,TGTGCCAGCTCACCACGGGAGGGCTCCTACAATGAGCAGTTCTTC
few,TRBV4-2,TRBJ1-2,NA,CASSHGGGISGYTF,TGTGCCAGCAGCCACGGGGGCGGTATAAGTGGCTACACCTTC
many,TRBV5-1,TRBJ2-3,TRBD2,CASSGRLAGGSSTDTQYF,TGCGCCAGCAGCGGGAGACTAGCGGGGGGCTCTAGCACAGATACGCAGTATTTT
NA,TRBV12-3/TRBV12-4,TRBJ1-1,TRBD1,CASSSRDRGEVAFF,TGTGCCAGCAGTTCCCGGGACAGGGGCGAGGTAGCTTTCTTT
few,TRBV10-2,TRBJ1-1,TRBD1,CASSGTGSHTEAFF,TGCGCCAGCAGTGGGACAGGTAGTCACACTGAAGCTTTCTTT
NA,TRBV28,TRBJ1-1,TRBD1,CASSLTGGITEAFF,TGTGCCAGCAGTTTAACAGGGGGTATCACTGAAGCTTTCTTT